What follows is one T cell receptor (beta chain) and its context. Its target is not known. Just one base apart from a much larger clone, this may be a read error. Ranging in age from about 6 to 95, the donors were healthy Caucasian individuals from Russia. The germline V gene encodes CDR1 MRHNA and CDR2 SNTAGT. CDR3 length equals 14 residues. This sample is drawn from a study of blood T cells in healthy people across ages. Overall study results and limits: Donors of long life had a larger count of naive CD4+ cells and greater diversity than aged donors. Diversity estimates from one million T cells were considered underestimates.

Using a J-beta primer mix together with a sample-barcoded 5' primer, a second PCR was run for roughly 6 to 12 cycles. Each CDR3 protein gets one entry after TCRdb re-called the 5' RACE reads with MiXCR. The data contain about a million distinct CDR3 sequences, roughly 48% of them singletons. Sequenced sample: blood. The chain carries TRBV6-4 and TRBJ2-3; perhaps D is TRBD1 or TRBD2 (6 bases each). This clonotype was obtained from a man aged 25 to 40 in good health. The CDR3: CAGSERGAEDTQYF. In nucleotides, the CDR3 is TGTGCCGGCAGTGAGAGGGGGGCAGAAGATACGCAGTATTTT.